Listed here is a single T cell receptor (beta chain). Antigen specificity is unknown. Cells defined as naive were viable CD3+CD4+ or CD3+CD8+ and CCR7+CD45RA+CD45RO-CD95-CD27+CD28+. This sample is part of a study of T cells after posttransplantation cyclophosphamide. General study points: Later blood repertoires were often dominated by clones from the donor CD8+ memory compartment.

CDR1 MDHEN and CDR2 SYDVKM come from the germline V gene. The V end was cut by 3 bases, the J end by 7 bases, with 9 bases between. The CDR3 spans 12 residues. Sequencing was performed with immunoSEQ multiplex PCR; in TCRdb, only in-frame clones are kept and a portion is missing. The table has roughly 30,000 clones, 91% seen once. V is TRBV28 and J is TRBJ2-5, with a tentative D call TRBD2 (5 bases). This clonotype originated in a man aged 30-40 years in good health and a related stem cell transplant donor. Sequencing input: naive CD4+ T cells sorted from blood. Here the CDR3 reads CASSLRAGTQYF. The CDR3 bases are TGTGCCAGCAGTTTGAGGGCGGGGACCCAGTACTTC. Full variable domain (rest looked up from reference TRBV28 and TRBJ2-5): DVKVTQSSRYLVKRTGEKVFLECVQDMDHENMFWYRQDPGLGLRLIYFSYDVKMKEKGDIPEGYSVSREKKERFSLILESASTNQTSMYLCASSLRAGTQYFGPGTRLLVL.